A single T cell receptor (beta chain) is shown here with its context. Its specificity is unknown. The CDR3 is 16 amino acids. After removal of 3 bases from V and 2 bases from J, the junction contained 5 bases not matched to a gene. Germline V gives CDR1 SGHAT, CDR2 FQNNGV. Nominally healthy donors were sampled, though unrecorded immune exposures were likely. Primers included in the PCR were 60 Vbeta and 13 Jbeta primers. The protocol was immunoSEQ multiplex PCR, while the TCRdb copy is restricted to in-frame clones and leaves out a portion. The data contain 110,000 to 150,000 clones, 75% to 80% of them singletons. These data are taken from a study of cytomegalovirus exposure and HLA in healthy donors. Findings of the study overall: Most TCR beta V segments were productive about 90% or about 30% of the time in an earlier analysis.

This sequence was found in a woman younger than 35 in good health and CMV-seropositive. Sequences were obtained from PBMCs. The rearrangement joins TRBV11-2 to TRBJ2-5, with 11 bases identical to TRBD2. CDR3 in DNA: TGTGCCAGCAGCTTGGGGGCTAGCGGGGGGCAAGAGACCCAGTACTTC. The encoded protein is CASSLGASGGQETQYF.